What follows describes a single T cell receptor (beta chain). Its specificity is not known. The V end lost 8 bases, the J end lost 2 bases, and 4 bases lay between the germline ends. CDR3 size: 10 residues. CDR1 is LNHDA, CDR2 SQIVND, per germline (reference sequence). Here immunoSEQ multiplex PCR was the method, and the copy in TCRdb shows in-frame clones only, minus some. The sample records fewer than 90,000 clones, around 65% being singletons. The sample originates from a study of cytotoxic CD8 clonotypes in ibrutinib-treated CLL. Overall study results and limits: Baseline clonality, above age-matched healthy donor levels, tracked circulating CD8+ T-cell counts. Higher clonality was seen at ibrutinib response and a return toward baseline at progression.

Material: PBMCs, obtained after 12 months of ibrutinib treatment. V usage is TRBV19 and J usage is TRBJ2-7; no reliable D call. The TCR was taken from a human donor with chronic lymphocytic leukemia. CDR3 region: CASGAYEQYF. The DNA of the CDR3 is TGTGCCAGTGGCGCCTACGAGCAGTACTTC.